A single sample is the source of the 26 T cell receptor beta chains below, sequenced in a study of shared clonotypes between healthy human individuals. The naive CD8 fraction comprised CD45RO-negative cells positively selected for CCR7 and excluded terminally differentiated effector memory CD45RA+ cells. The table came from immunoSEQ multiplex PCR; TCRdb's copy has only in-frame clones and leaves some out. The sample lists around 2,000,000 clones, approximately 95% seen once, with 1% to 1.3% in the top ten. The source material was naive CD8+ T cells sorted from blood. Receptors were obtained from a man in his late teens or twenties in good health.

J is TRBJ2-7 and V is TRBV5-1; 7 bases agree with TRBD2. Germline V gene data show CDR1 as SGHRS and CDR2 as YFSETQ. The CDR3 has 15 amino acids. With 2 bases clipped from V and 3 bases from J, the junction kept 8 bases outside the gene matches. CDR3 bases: TGCGCCAGCAGCTTCGCAGCGGGAACTATCTACGAGCAGTACTTC. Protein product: CASSFAAGTIYEQYF.

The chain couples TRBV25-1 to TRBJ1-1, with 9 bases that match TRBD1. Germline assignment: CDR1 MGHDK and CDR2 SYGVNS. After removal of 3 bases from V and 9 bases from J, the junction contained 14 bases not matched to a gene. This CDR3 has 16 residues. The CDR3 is CASSDGPGTGKTQAFF. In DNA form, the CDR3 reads TGTGCCAGCAGTGATGGTCCCGGGACAGGGAAAACTCAAGCTTTCTTT. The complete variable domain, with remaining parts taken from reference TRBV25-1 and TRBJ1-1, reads EADIYQTPRYLVIGTGKKITLECSQTMGHDKMYWYQQDPGMELHLIHYSYGVNSTEKGDLSSESTVSRIRTEHFPLTLESARPSHTSQYLCASSDGPGTGKTQAFFGQGTRLTVV.

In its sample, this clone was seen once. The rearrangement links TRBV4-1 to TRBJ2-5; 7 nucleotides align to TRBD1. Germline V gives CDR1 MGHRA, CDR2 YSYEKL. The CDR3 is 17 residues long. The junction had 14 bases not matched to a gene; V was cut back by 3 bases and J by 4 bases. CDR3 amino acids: CASSQGTEGPQGETQYF. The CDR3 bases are TGCGCCAGCAGCCAGGGGACAGAGGGACCTCAGGGAGAGACCCAGTACTTC.

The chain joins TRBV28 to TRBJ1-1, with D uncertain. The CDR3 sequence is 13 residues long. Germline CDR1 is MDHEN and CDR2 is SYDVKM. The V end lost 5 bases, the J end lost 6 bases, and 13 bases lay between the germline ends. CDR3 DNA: TGTGCCAGCAGTCAAGGCGGCAGATCTGAAGCTTTCTTT. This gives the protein CASSQGGRSEAFF.

The CDR3 region has the DNA TGCAGCGTGACGGGCGGGGGGACCTACGAGCAGTACTTC. Its protein product is CSVTGGGTYEQYF. This rearrangement joins TRBV29-1 to TRBJ2-7; TRBD2 agrees at 8 bases. The CDR3 consists of 13 residues. In germline, CDR1 is SQVTM, CDR2 ANQGSEA. V dropped 6 bases and J dropped 2; count of bases not matched to a gene: 6.

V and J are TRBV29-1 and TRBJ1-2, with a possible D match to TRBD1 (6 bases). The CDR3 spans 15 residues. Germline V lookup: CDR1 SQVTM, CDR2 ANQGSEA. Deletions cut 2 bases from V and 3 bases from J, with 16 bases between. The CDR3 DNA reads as TGCAGCGTTGAAACGAACAGGGAGGCAGACTATGGCTACACCTTC. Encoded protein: CSVETNREADYGYTF.

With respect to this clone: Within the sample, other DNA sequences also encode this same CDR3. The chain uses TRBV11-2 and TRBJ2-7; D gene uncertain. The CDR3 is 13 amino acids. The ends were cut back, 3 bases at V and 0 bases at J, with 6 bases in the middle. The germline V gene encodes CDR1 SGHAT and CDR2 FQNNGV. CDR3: CASSLGSSYEQYF. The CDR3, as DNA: TGTGCCAGCAGCTTGGGAAGCTCCTACGAGCAGTACTTC.

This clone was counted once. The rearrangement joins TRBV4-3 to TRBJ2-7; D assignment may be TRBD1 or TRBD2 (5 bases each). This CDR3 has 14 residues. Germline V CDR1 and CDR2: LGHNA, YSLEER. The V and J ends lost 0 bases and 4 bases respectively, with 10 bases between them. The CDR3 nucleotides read TGCGCCAGCAGCCAAGACGGGACGGGTTACGAGCAGTACTTC. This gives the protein CASSQDGTGYEQYF.

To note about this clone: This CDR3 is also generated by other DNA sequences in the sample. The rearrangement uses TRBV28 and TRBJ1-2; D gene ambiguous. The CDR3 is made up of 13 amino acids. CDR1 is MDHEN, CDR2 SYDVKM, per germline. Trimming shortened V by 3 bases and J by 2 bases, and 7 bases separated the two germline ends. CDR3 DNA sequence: TGTGCCAGCAGTTTCGGACGCAACTATGGCTACACCTTC. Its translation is CASSFGRNYGYTF.

CDR3 DNA: TGTGCCAGCAGTGGAGTCACTGAGAAGGACACTGAAGCTTTCTTT. Translating it yields CASSGVTEKDTEAFF. V and J are TRBV25-1 and TRBJ1-1; no clear D. V dropped 4 bases and J dropped 3 bases, with 15 bases sitting between them. Germline V CDR1 and CDR2: MGHDK, SYGVNS. This CDR3 contains 15 residues.

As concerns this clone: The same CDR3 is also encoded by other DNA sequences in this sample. CDR3 sequence: CASSYSWGTEAFF. The CDR3 DNA is TGTGCCAGCAGTTACTCTTGGGGCACTGAAGCTTTCTTT. This rearrangement joins TRBV6-5 to TRBJ1-1; D remains unclear. V dropped 0 bases and J dropped 4 bases, with 6 bases sitting between them. CDR3 length equals 13 residues. Germline CDR1 MNHEY, CDR2 SVGAGI.

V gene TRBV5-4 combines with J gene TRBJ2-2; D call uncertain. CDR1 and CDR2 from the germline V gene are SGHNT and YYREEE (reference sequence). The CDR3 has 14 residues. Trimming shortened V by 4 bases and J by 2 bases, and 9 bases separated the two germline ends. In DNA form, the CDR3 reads TGTGCCAGCAGCCTGGGCACAAACACCGGGGAGCTGTTTTTT. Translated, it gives CASSLGTNTGELFF.

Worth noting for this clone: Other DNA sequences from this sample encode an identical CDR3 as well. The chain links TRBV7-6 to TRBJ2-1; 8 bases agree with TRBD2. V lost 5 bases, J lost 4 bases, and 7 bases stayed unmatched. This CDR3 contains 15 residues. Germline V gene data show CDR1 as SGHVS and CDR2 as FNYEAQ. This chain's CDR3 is CASSPTSGSYNEQFF. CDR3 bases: TGTGCCAGCAGCCCAACTAGCGGATCATACAATGAGCAGTTCTTC.

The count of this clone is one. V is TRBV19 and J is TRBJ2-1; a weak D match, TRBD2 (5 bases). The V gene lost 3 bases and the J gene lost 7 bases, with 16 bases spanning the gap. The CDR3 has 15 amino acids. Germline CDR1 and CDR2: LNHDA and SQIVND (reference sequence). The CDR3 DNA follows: TGTGCCAGTAGTATCATGGCGGCAGGAGGAAATGAGCAGTTCTTC. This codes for CASSIMAAGGNEQFF.

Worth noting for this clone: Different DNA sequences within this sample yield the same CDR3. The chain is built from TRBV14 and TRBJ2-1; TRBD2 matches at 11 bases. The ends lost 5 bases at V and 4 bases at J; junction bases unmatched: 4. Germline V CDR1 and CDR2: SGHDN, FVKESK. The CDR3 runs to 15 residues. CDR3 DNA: TGTGCCAGCAGCTCCGGGACTAGCGGATACAATGAGCAGTTCTTC. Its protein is CASSSGTSGYNEQFF.

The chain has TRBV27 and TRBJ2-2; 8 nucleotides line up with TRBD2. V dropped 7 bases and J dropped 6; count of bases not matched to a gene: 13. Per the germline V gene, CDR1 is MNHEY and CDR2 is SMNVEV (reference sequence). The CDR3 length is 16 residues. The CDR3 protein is CASTSNGGGFAGELFF. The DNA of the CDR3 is TGTGCCAGCACCTCTAACGGGGGGGGCTTCGCCGGGGAGCTGTTTTTT.

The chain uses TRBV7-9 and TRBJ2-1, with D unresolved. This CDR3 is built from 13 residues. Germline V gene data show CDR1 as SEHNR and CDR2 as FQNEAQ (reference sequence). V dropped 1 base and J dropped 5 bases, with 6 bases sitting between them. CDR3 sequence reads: CASSLDANNEQFF. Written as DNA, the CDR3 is TGTGCCAGCAGCTTAGACGCGAACAATGAGCAGTTCTTC. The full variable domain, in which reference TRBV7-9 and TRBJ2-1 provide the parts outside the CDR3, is DTGVSQNPRHKITKRGQNVTFRCDPISEHNRLYWYRQTLGQGPEFLTYFQNEAQLEKSRLLSDRFSAERPKGSFSTLEIQRTEQGDSAMYLCASSLDANNEQFFGPGTRLTVL.

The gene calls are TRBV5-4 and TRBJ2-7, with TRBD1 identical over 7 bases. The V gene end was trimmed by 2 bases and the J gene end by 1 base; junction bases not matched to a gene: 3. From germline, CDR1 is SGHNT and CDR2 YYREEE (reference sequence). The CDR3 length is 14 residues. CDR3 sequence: CASSLGTESYEQYF. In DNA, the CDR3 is TGTGCCAGCAGCTTAGGGACAGAATCCTACGAGCAGTACTTC. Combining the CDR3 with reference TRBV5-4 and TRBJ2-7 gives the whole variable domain ETGVTQSPTHLIKTRGQQVTLRCSSQSGHNTVSWYQQALGQGPQFIFQYYREEENGRGNFPPRFSGLQFPNYSSELNVNALELDDSALYLCASSLGTESYEQYFGPGTRLTVT.

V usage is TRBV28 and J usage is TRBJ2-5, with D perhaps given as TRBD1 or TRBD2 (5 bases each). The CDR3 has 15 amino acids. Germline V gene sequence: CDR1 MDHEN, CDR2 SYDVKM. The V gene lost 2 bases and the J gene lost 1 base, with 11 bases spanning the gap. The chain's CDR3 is CASSLEVGTQETQYF. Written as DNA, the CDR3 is TGTGCCAGCAGTTTAGAGGTAGGGACCCAAGAGACCCAGTACTTC.

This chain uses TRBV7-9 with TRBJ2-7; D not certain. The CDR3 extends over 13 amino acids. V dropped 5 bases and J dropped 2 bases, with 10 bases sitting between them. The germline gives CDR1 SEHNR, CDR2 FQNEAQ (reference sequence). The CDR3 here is CASSHRATYEQYF. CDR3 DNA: TGTGCCAGCAGCCACCGGGCTACCTACGAGCAGTACTTC.

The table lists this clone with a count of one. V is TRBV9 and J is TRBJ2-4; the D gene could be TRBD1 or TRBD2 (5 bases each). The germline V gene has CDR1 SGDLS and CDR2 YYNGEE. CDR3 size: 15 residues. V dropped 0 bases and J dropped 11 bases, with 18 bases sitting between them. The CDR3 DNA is TGTGCCAGCAGCGTAGACGGGGCAAGTCAGTTCTTTCAGTACTTC. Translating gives CASSVDGASQFFQYF.

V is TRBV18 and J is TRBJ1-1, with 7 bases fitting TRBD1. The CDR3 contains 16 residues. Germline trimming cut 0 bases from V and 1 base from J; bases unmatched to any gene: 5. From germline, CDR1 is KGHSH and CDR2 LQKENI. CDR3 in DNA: TGTGCCAGCTCACCACCGTTCAGGGGGGAGAACACTGAAGCTTTCTTT. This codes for CASSPPFRGENTEAFF.

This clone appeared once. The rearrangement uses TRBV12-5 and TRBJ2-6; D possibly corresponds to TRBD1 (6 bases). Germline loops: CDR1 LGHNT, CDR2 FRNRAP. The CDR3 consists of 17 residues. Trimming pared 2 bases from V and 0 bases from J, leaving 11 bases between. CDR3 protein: CASGLRQESSGANVLTF. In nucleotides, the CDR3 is TGTGCTAGTGGTTTGCGACAGGAGAGCTCTGGGGCCAACGTCCTGACTTTC.

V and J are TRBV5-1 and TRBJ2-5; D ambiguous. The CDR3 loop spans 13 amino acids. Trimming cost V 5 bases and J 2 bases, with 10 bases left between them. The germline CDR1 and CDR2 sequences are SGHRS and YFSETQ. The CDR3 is CASSYGGQETQYF. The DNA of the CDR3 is TGCGCCAGCAGTTATGGCGGACAAGAGACCCAGTACTTC.

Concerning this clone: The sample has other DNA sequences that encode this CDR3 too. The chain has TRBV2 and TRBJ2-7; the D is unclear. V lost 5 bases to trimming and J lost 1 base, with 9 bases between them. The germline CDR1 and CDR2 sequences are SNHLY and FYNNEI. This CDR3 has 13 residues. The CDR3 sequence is CASSLGQSYEQYF. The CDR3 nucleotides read TGTGCCAGCAGTCTAGGTCAGTCCTACGAGCAGTACTTC.

In DNA form, the CDR3 reads TGTGCCAGCAGTTTATGGGCCGGCACTGAAGCTTTCTTT. It is translated as CASSLWAGTEAFF. This chain links TRBV28 with TRBJ1-1; no definite D call. The germline V and J ends were trimmed by 0 bases and 4 bases, with 6 bases remaining between them. The CDR3 is 13 residues long. Germline-derived CDR1 and CDR2 are MDHEN and SYDVKM.